A single sample is the source of the 8 T cell receptor beta chains below, sequenced in a study of radiotherapy plus CTLA-4 blockade in lung cancer. This table comes from immunoSEQ multiplex PCR, and its TCRdb copy is limited to in-frame clones, with some not included. The sample lists roughly 58,000 clones, about 80% occurring once. Sequencing used peripheral blood, obtained from a patient treated with radiotherapy plus ipilimumab. Receptors originate from a human donor with non-small cell lung cancer whose response to radiotherapy plus ipilimumab could not be evaluated.

V is TRBV5-1 and J is TRBJ1-2, with unresolved D. The ends were cut back, 4 bases at V and 4 bases at J, with 20 bases in the middle. This CDR3 is built from 16 residues. Per germline, CDR1 SGHRS and CDR2 YFSETQ. CDR3 sequence (DNA): TGCGCCAGCAGCCCTGGCGGGGTCGGGGTCTTCTATGGCTACACCTTC. It yields the protein CASSPGGVGVFYGYTF. The complete variable domain, with remaining parts taken from reference TRBV5-1 and TRBJ1-2, reads KAGVTQTPRYLIKTRGQQVTLSCSPISGHRSVSWYQQTPGQGLQFLFEYFSETQRNKGNFPGRFSGRQFSNSRSEMNVSTLELGDSALYLCASSPGGVGVFYGYTFGSGTRLTVV.

In its sample, this clone was seen a few times. The chain couples TRBV27 to TRBJ2-2, with 8 bases fitting TRBD1. Germline CDR1 MNHEY, CDR2 SMNVEV (reference sequence). V shed 6 bases, J shed 3 bases, and the junction held 6 bases outside the gene matches. The CDR3 totals 15 residues. CDR3 DNA: TGTGCCAGCAGCCGAACGACAGGGGACACCGGGGAGCTGTTTTTT. It codes for CASSRTTGDTGELFF.

The chain couples TRBV30 to TRBJ2-1, with D tentatively TRBD2 (7 bases). The germline gives CDR1 GTSNPN, CDR2 SVGIG (reference sequence). The CDR3 consists of 13 residues. V dropped 5 bases and J dropped 6 bases, with 14 bases sitting between them. CDR3 bases: TGTGCCTGGGTAAGGGGGAGGGCCAATGAGCAGTTCTTC. Protein sequence: CAWVRGRANEQFF.

The chain is built from TRBV5-4 and TRBJ2-2; D ambiguous. The ends were cut back, 0 bases at V and 4 bases at J, with 4 bases in the middle. The CDR3 loop spans 13 amino acids. In germline, CDR1 is SGHNT, CDR2 YYREEE (reference sequence). CDR3 nucleotide sequence: TGTGCCAGCAGCTTGGTAGTCACCGGGGAGCTGTTTTTT. This translates into CASSLVVTGELFF.

The chain uses TRBV5-1 and TRBJ2-5; tentative D call: TRBD2 (5 bases). V lost 0 bases, J lost 0 bases, and 9 bases lay in between. Per germline, CDR1 SGHRS and CDR2 YFSETQ. The CDR3 totals 15 residues. CDR3 in amino acids: CASSLERSYQETQYF. CDR3 coding DNA: TGCGCCAGCAGCTTGGAGCGGAGCTACCAAGAGACCCAGTACTTC.

The chain joins TRBV19 to TRBJ2-2; D ambiguous. The V end lost 4 bases, the J end lost 3 bases, and 15 bases lay between the germline ends. The germline V gene has CDR1 LNHDA and CDR2 SQIVND (reference sequence). The CDR3 is 16 amino acids. The CDR3 sequence: CASSTQGDVYTGELFF. Written as DNA, the CDR3 is TGTGCCAGTAGTACCCAAGGAGATGTGTACACCGGGGAGCTGTTTTTT.

The rearrangement links TRBV6-6 to TRBJ2-5; 12 bases line up with TRBD2. The CDR3 sequence is 16 residues long. CDR1 is MNHNY and CDR2 is SVGAGI in the germline V gene (reference sequence). The V segment lost 5 bases and the J segment 5 bases; nucleotides outside the gene matches: 9. The CDR3 DNA reads TGTGCCAGCAGTCCGACTAGCGGGAGAAGGGTGGAGACCCAGTACTTC. This codes for CASSPTSGRRVETQYF.

This chain joins TRBV21-1 and TRBJ2-5; the D segment call TRBD2 is taken from the table without a DNA check. TRBV21-1 is a pseudogene locus. CDR3 length equals 13 residues. The chain's CDR3 is CASSAGGRETQYF. The CDR3 DNA is TGTGCCAGCAGCGCCGGGGGGAGGGAGACCCAGTACTTC.